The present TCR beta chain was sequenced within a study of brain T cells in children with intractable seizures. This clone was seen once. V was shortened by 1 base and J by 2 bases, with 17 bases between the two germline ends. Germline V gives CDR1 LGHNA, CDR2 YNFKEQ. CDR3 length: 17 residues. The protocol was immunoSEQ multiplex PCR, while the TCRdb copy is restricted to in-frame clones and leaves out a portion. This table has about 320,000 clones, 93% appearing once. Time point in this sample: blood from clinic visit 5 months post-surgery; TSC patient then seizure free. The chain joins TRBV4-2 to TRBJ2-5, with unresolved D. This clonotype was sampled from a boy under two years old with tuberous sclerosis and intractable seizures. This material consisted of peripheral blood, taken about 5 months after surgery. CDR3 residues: CASSQGSIWLEQETQYF. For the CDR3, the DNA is TGTGCCAGCAGCCAAGGGTCTATCTGGCTAGAACAAGAGACCCAGTACTTC.